These T cell receptor beta chains were read from a single sample in a study of shared clonotypes between healthy human individuals. Method: immunoSEQ multiplex PCR; TCRdb's copy keeps in-frame clones and lacks some. Of more than 2,000,000 clones listed, approximately 94% are singletons. The sequencing input was naive CD4+ T cells sorted from blood. Every receptor here comes from a man aged 18-30 years in good health. The CDR3 runs from the conserved cysteine through the conserved F or W.

>TRBJ2-1|12|TRBV11-2
CASSLAGQEQFF
>TRBJ2-2|12|TRBV28
CATVGLAGELFF
>TRBJ1-1|14|TRBV6-5
CASSYGRGDTEAFF
>TRBJ2-2|15|TRBV5-1
CASSFDSYNTGELFF
>TRBJ2-7|15|TRBV7-2
CASSLAGTGSFEQYF
>TRBJ2-7|16|TRBV6-4
CASSAARDTDSYEQYF
>TRBJ2-2|14|TRBV6-1
CASSPQGASGELFF
>TRBJ2-1|15|TRBV28
CASSTTGGSYNEQFF
>TRBJ1-1|14|TRBV30
CAWSPGRPNTEAFF
>TRBJ1-1|14|TRBV11-2
CASSLTGLNTEAFF
>TRBJ2-2|17|TRBV12-5
CASGLDSGQGVPGELFF
>TRBJ1-1|13|TRBV15
CATSSYTGTVPFF
>TRBJ1-2|14|TRBV5-1
CASSLTGDGYGYTF
>TRBJ1-2|14|TRBV15
CATSSTGNTYGYTF
>TRBJ1-5|17|TRBV5-6
CASSRWTGSLPNQPQHF
>TRBJ2-2|14|TRBV6-5
CASTPPGVPGELFF
>TRBJ2-1|16|TRBV11-2
CASSPRGAGGYNEQFF
>TRBJ1-2|15|TRBV11-2
CASSLTRLTNYGYTF
>TRBJ2-4|11|TRBV2
CASRRQNIQYF
>TRBJ2-5|14|TRBV5-1
CASSSASGSETQYF
>TRBJ1-1|15|TRBV6-1
CASSRDTIPNTEAFF
>TRBJ1-4|13|TRBV2
CASRGQENEKLFF
>TRBJ1-4|14|TRBV4-1
CASRRQGVSEKLFF
>TRBJ1-5|13|TRBV27
CASSRTGSQPQHF
>TRBJ2-7|13|TRBV2
CASSELGIAEQYF
>TRBJ2-5|13|TRBV11-2
CASSLGVPETQYF
>TRBJ1-1|15|TRBV25-1
CASSGEQGARTEAFF
>NA|14|TRBV27
CASSFKADYYEQYF
>TRBJ1-2|16|TRBV4-3
CASSQDRDRGLYGYTF
>TRBJ1-2|15|TRBV27
CASSPSTAVNYGYTF
>TRBJ2-2|17|TRBV9
CASSVRSGAGNTGELFF
>NA|13|TRBV2
CASIRLAGDEQYF
>TRBJ1-4|13|TRBV15
CATSRGEWEKLFF
>TRBJ1-1|11|TRBV20-1
CSAARDTEAFF
>TRBJ2-2|15|TRBV5-1
CASGDTGLNTGELFF
>TRBJ2-2|15|TRBV2
CASSYIKGGTGELFF
>TRBJ1-1|15|TRBV7-9
CASSLESRGGTEAFF